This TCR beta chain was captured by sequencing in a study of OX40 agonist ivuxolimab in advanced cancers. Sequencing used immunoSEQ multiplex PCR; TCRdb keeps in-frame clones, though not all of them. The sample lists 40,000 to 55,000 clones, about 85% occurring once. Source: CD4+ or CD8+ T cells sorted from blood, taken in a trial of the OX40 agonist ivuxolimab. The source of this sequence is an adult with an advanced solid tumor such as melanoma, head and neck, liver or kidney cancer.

The CDR3 sequence: CASSPQRRTGELFF. The CDR3 DNA reads TGTGCCAGCAGTCCCCAAAGGAGAACCGGGGAGCTGTTTTTT. This chain uses TRBV28 with TRBJ2-2; D is uncertain. V was pared by 5 bases and J by 5 bases, with 12 bases between. The V gene's germline CDR1 is MDHEN and CDR2 SYDVKM. This CDR3 has 14 residues. The full variable domain, with the rest looked up from reference TRBV28 and TRBJ2-2, is DVKVTQSSRYLVKRTGEKVFLECVQDMDHENMFWYRQDPGLGLRLIYFSYDVKMKEKGDIPEGYSVSREKKERFSLILESASTNQTSMYLCASSPQRRTGELFFGEGSRLTVL.